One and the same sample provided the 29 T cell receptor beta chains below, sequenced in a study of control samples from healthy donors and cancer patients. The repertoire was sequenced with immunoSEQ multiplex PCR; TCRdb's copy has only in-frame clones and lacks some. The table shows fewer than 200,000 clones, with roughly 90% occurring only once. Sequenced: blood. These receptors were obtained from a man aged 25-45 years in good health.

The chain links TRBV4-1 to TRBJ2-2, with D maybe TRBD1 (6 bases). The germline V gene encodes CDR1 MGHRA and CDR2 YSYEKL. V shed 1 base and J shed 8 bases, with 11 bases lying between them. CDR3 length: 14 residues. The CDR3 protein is CASSQATGTGELFF. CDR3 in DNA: TGCGCCAGCAGCCAAGCGACCGGGACAGGGGAGCTGTTTTTT.

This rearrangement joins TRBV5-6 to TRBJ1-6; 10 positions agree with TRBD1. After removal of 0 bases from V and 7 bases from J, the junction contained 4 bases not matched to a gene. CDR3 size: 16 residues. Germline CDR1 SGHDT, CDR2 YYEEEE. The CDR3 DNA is TGTGCCAGCAGCTTGGCGGGGACAGGGGTAAATTCACCCCTCCACTTT. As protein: CASSLAGTGVNSPLHF.

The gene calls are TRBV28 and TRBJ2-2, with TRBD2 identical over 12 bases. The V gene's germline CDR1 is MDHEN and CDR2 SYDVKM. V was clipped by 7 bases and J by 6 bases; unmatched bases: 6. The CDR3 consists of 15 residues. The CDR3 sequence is CASILTSGRPGELFF. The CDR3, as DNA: TGTGCCAGCATTCTGACTAGCGGGAGACCCGGGGAGCTGTTTTTT.

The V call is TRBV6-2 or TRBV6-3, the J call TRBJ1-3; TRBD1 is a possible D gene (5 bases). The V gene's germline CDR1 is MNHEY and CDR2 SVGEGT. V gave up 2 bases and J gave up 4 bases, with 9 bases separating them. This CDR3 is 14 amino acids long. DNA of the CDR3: TGTGCCAGCAGTTACGGGAGGGGAGGAAACACCATATATTTT. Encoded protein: CASSYGRGGNTIYF.

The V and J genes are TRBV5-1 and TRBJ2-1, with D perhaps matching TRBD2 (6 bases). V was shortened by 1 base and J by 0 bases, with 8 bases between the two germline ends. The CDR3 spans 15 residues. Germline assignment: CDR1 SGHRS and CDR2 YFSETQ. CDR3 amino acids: CASSLYGSSYNEQFF. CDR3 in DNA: TGCGCCAGCAGCTTGTACGGGAGCTCCTACAATGAGCAGTTCTTC.

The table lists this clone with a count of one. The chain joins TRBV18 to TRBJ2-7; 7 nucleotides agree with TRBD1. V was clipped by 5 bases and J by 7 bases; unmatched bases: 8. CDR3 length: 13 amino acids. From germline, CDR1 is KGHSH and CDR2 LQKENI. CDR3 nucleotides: TGTGCCAGCTCATTTGACAGGGTCGGGGAGCAGTACTTC. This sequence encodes CASSFDRVGEQYF. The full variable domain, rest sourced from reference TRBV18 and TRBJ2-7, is NAGVMQNPRHLVRRRGQEARLRCSPMKGHSHVYWYRQLPEEGLKFMVYLQKENIIDESGMPKERFSAEFPKEGPSILRIQQVVRGDSAAYFCASSFDRVGEQYFGPGTRLTVT.

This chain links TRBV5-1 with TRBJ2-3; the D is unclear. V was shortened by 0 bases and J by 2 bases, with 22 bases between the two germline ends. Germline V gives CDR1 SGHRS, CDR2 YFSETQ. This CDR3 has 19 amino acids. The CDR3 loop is CASSLDAGRTLLPTDTQYF. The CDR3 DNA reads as TGCGCCAGCAGCTTGGACGCTGGACGGACCCTTCTCCCCACAGATACGCAGTATTTT. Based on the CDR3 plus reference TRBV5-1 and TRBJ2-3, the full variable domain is KAGVTQTPRYLIKTRGQQVTLSCSPISGHRSVSWYQQTPGQGLQFLFEYFSETQRNKGNFPGRFSGRQFSNSRSEMNVSTLELGDSALYLCASSLDAGRTLLPTDTQYFGPGTRLTVL.

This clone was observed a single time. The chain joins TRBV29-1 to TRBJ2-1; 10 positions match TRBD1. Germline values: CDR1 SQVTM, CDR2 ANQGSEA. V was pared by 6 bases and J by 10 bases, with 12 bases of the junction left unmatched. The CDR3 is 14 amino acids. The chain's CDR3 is CSVYAGQGSGEQFF. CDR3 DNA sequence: TGCAGCGTCTACGCGGGACAGGGGTCAGGGGAGCAGTTCTTC.

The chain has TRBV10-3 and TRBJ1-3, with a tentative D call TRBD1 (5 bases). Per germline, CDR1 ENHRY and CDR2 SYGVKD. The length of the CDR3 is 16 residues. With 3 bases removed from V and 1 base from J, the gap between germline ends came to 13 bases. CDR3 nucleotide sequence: TGTGCCATCAGTGATGGTGGGGCCTTTTCTGGAAACACCATATATTTT. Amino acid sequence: CAISDGGAFSGNTIYF.

CDR3 coding DNA: TGTGCCAGCAACAGGGACACCAATCAGCCCCAGCATTTT. Protein product: CASNRDTNQPQHF. The rearrangement uses TRBV2 and TRBJ1-5, with D perhaps TRBD1 (6 bases). The CDR3 is made up of 13 amino acids. Per the germline V gene, CDR1 is SNHLY and CDR2 is FYNNEI. With 7 bases removed from V and 3 bases from J, the gap between germline ends came to 10 bases.

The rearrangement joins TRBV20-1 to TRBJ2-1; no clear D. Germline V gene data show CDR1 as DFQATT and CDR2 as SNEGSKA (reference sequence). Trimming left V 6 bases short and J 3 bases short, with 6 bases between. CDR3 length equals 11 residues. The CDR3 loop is CSATLYNEQFF. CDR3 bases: TGCAGTGCGACCCTCTACAATGAGCAGTTCTTC.

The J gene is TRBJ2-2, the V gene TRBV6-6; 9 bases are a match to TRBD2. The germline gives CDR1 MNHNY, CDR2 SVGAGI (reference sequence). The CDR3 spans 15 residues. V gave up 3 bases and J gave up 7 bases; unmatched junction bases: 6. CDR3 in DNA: TGTGCCAGCAGTTATCGGACTAGCGTTGGCGGGGAGCTGTTTTTT. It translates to CASSYRTSVGGELFF.

The DNA of the CDR3 is TGTGCCAGCAGTGAGCGGTCTAGGGAGGACACTGAAGCTTTCTTT. Its protein is CASSERSREDTEAFF. This rearrangement joins TRBV6-1 to TRBJ1-1; D ambiguous. Trimming shortened V by 3 bases and J by 3 bases, and 14 bases separated the two germline ends. The CDR3 consists of 15 residues. CDR1 is MNHNS and CDR2 is SASEGT in the germline V gene.

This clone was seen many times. In nucleotides, the CDR3 is TGTGCCAGCAGCTTAGCTGGCATACAGGCTCATCAGCCCCAGCATTTT. It specifies CASSLAGIQAHQPQHF. The V gene is TRBV7-8, the J gene TRBJ1-5; tentatively, D is TRBD1 (5 bases). This CDR3 is 16 amino acids long. Germline CDR1 is SGHVS and CDR2 is FQNEAQ. The V end lost 0 bases, the J end lost 5 bases, and 14 bases lay between the germline ends.

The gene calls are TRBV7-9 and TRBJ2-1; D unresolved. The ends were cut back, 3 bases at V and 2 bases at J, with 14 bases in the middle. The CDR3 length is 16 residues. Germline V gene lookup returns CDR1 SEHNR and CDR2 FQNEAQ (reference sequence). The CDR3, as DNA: TGTGCCAGCAGCTTGCTACTTAGCAGTGCCTACAATGAGCAGTTCTTC. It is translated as CASSLLLSSAYNEQFF.

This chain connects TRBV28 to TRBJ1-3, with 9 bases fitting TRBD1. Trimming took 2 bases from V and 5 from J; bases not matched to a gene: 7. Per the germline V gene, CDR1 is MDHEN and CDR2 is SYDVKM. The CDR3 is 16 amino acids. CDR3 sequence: CASSLPGQGKRNTIYF. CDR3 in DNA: TGTGCCAGCAGTTTACCGGGACAGGGAAAGCGAAACACCATATATTTT.

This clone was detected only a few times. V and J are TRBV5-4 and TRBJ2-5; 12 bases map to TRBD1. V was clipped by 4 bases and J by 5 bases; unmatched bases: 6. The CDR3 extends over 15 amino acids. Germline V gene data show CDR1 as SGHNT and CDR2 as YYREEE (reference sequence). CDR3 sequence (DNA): TGTGCCAGCAGCCGGAGGGACAGGGGGCCGGAGACCCAGTACTTC. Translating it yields CASSRRDRGPETQYF.

Here the CDR3 DNA reads TGTGCCAGCAGCTTCGACGGGAGAGAAAATGAGCAGTTCTTC. Its translation: CASSFDGRENEQFF. The chain uses TRBV5-4 and TRBJ2-1; tentative D call: TRBD2 (6 bases). Germline CDR1 reads SGHNT; CDR2 reads YYREEE (reference sequence). The V and J ends lost 2 bases and 7 bases respectively, with 13 bases between them. This CDR3 region has 14 residues.

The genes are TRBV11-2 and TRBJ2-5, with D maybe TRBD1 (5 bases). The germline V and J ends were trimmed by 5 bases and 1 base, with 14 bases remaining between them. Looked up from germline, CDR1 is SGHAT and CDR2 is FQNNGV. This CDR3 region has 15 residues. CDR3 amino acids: CASSQVVGPQETQYF. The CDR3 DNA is TGTGCCAGCAGCCAAGTAGTGGGGCCCCAAGAGACCCAGTACTTC.

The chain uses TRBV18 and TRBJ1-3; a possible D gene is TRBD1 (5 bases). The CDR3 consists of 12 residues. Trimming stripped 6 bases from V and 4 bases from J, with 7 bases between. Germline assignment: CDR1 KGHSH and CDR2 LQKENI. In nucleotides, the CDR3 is TGTGCCAGCTCTTCAGGGGGAAACACCATATATTTT. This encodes CASSSGGNTIYF.

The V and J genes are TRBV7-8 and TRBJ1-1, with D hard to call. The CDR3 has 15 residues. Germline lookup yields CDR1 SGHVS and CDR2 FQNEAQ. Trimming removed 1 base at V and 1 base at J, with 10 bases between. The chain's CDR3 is CASSLVVAGNTEAFF. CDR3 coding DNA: TGTGCCAGCAGCTTAGTGGTGGCAGGGAACACTGAAGCTTTCTTT.

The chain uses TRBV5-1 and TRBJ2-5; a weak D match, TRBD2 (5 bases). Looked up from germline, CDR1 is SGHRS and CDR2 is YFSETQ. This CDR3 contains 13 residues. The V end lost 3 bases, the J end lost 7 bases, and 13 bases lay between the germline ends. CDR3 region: CASSSGSSGTQYF. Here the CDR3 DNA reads TGCGCCAGCAGCTCTGGATCCAGCGGGACCCAGTACTTC.

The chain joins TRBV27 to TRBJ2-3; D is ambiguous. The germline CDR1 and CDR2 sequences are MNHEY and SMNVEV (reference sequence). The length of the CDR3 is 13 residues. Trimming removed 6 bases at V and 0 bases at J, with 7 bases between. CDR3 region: CASSPPSTDTQYF. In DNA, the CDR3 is TGTGCCAGCAGCCCCCCTAGCACAGATACGCAGTATTTT.

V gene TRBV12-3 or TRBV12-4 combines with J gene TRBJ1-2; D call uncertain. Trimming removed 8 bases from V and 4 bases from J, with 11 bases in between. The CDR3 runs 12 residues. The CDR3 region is CASSPAPYGYTF. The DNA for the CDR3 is TGTGCCAGCTCCCCGGCCCCCTATGGCTACACCTTC.

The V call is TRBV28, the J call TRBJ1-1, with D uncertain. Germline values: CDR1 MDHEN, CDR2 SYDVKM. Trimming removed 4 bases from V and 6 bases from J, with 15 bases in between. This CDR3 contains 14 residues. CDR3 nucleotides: TGTGCCAGCAGTTCCACCCGACGGATGGCTGAAGCTTTCTTT. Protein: CASSSTRRMAEAFF.

The DNA for the CDR3 is TGTGCCAGCAGTTTGACAGGAAACTATGGCTACACCTTC. Translation gives CASSLTGNYGYTF. The chain combines TRBV12-3 or TRBV12-4 with TRBJ1-2, with D perhaps TRBD1 (6 bases). The length of the CDR3 is 13 residues. Trimming took 3 bases from V and 2 from J, leaving 7 bases between them.

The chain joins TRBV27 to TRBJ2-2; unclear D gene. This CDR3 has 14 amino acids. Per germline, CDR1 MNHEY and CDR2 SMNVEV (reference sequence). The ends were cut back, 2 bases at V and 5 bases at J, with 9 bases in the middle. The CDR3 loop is CASSLGFRTGELFF. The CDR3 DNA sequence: TGTGCCAGCAGTTTAGGGTTTCGTACCGGGGAGCTGTTTTTT.

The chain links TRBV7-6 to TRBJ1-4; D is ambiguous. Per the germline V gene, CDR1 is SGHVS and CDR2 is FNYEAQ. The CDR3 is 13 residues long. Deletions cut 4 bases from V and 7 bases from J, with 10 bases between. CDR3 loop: CASSSSPSEKLFF. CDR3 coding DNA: TGTGCCAGCAGCTCCTCGCCCAGTGAAAAACTGTTTTTT.

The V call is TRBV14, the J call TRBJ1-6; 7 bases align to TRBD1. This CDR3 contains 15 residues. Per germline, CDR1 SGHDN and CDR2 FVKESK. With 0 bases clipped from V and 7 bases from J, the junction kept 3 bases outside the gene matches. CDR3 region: CASSQEYRGNSPLHF. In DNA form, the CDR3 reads TGTGCCAGCAGCCAAGAGTACAGGGGAAATTCACCCCTCCACTTT. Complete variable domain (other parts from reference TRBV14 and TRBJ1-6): EAGVTQFPSHSVIEKGQTVTLRCDPISGHDNLYWYRRVMGKEIKFLLHFVKESKQDESGMPNNRFLAERTGGTYSTLKVQPAELEDSGVYFCASSQEYRGNSPLHFGNGTRLTVT.